One TCR beta chain is described in this entry. Its specificity is unknown. The data originate from a study of blood T cells in healthy people across ages. The CDR3 sequence is 14 residues long. Looked up from germline, CDR1 is ENHRY and CDR2 is SYGVKD. Trimming at V came to 8 bases and at J to 1 base, leaving 5 bases not matched to a gene. General study findings and limits: The long-lived group displayed more naive CD4+ cells, plus higher diversity, than the aged donors did.

Using a J-beta primer mix together with a sample-barcoded 5' primer, a second PCR was run for roughly 7 to 12 cycles. TCRdb independently ran MiXCR on the 5' RACE reads; one entry per CDR3 protein. The repertoire holds hundreds of thousands of distinct CDR3 sequences, with 40% to 50% as singletons. The study recruited healthy Caucasian donors from Russia who were aged roughly 6 to 100. The chain combines TRBV10-3 with TRBJ2-5; 9 nucleotides match TRBD1. This receptor was obtained from a man between 60 and 75 years old in good health. The sequenced sample was blood. The DNA for the CDR3 is TGTGCCATCCGGGGGACAGGGCGCCAAGAGACCCAGTACTTC. It yields the protein CAIRGTGRQETQYF.